These T cell receptor beta chains were read from a single sample in a study of blood T cell repertoires in COVID-19. Profiling relied on immunoSEQ multiplex PCR, and the TCRdb table lists in-frame clones only, not all of them. The table records hundreds of thousands of clones, around 89% of them present only once. Sequencing input: peripheral blood. These receptors all come from a woman under 30 with acute or convalescent COVID-19. The CDR3 runs from the conserved cysteine through the conserved F or W. D genes are given only for firm matches. Expanded clones get a size class; other rows say once, few or many, or leave the size out.

d_call	cdr3_length	j_call	v_call	clone_size	cdr3_nt	cdr3_aa
-	13	TRBJ2-7	TRBV12-3/TRBV12-4	-	TGTGCCAGCAGTTTAGGTCAGACCTACGAGCAGTACTTC	CASSLGQTYEQYF
-	13	TRBJ1-5	TRBV12-3/TRBV12-4	-	TGTGCCAGCAGTTTCACCCGGGATCAGCCCCAGCATTTT	CASSFTRDQPQHF
-	13	TRBJ1-5	TRBV30	-	TGTGCCTGGGGGGGCTTAAGCAATCAGCCCCAGCATTTT	CAWGGLSNQPQHF
TRBD1	19	TRBJ1-5	TRBV3-1/TRBV3-2	-	TGTGCCAGCAGCCAAGCCGGGACAGGTCCTACCGATAGCAATCAGCCCCAGCATTTT	CASSQAGTGPTDSNQPQHF
TRBD1	13	TRBJ2-5	TRBV5-1	-	TGCGCCAGCAGCCCAGGGGGCCAAGAGACCCAGTACTTC	CASSPGGQETQYF
-	11	TRBJ2-3	TRBV28	-	TGTGCCAGCAGTCCAGCGGTTACGCAGTATTTT	CASSPAVTQYF
-	17	TRBJ1-6	TRBV4-3	once	TGCGTCAGCAGCCAAGATCGGGCAGGGTCGGTATCTTCACCCCTCCACTTT	CVSSQDRAGSVSSPLHF
TRBD1	14	TRBJ1-2	TRBV7-9	-	TGTGCCAGCTCACTCACAGGGGTAAACTATGGCTACACCTTC	CASSLTGVNYGYTF
-	16	TRBJ2-1	TRBV9	-	TGTGCCAGCAGCGGACCGCGGGGGCCCACCTACAATGAGCAGTTCTTC	CASSGPRGPTYNEQFF
-	18	TRBJ2-1	TRBV4-1	-	TGCGCCAGCAGCCAAGCCCTCCGGCGGGGGCGATCCTACAATGAGCAGTTCTTC	CASSQALRRGRSYNEQFF
-	15	TRBJ2-5	TRBV9	once	TGTGCCAGCAGCGTAGGGCTAGGGGTCACGGAGACCCAGTACTTC	CASSVGLGVTETQYF
TRBD1	14	TRBJ1-1	TRBV6-5	-	TGTGCCAGCAGAACCCGTACAGGGGACACTGAAGCTTTCTTT	CASRTRTGDTEAFF
TRBD2	16	TRBJ2-3	TRBV10-3	-	TGTGCCATCAGTGCACTAGCGGGGGCCTCCACAGATACGCAGTATTTT	CAISALAGASTDTQYF
-	15	TRBJ2-1	TRBV9	-	TGTGCCAGCAGCGTAGACAGAGCCCCCTGGAATGAGCAGTTCTTC	CASSVDRAPWNEQFF
-	14	TRBJ1-1	TRBV27	-	TGTGCCAGCAGTTTAATTTCTCTCGACACTGAAGCTTTCTTT	CASSLISLDTEAFF
TRBD1	14	TRBJ2-7	TRBV30	-	TGTGCCTGGAAAAGGACAGGGGGCTCCTACGAGCAGTACTTC	CAWKRTGGSYEQYF
-	16	TRBJ2-1	TRBV27	once	TGTGCCAGCTGCCTCCCTGGGGGCCTCGGGTGCAATGAGCAGTTCTTC	CASCLPGGLGCNEQFF
TRBD1	14	TRBJ2-7	TRBV7-9	-	TGTGCCAGCAGCCCCTGGACAGGGAAGGACGAGCAGTACTTC	CASSPWTGKDEQYF
TRBD1	15	TRBJ1-5	TRBV6-5	-	TGTGCCAGCAGTAGACAGGGAGCCGATAATCAGCCCCAGCATTTT	CASSRQGADNQPQHF
TRBD2	14	TRBJ2-7	TRBV4-1	-	TGCGCCAGCAGCGACGGGAGCGGGGGAAACGAGCAGTACTTC	CASSDGSGGNEQYF
-	13	TRBJ1-2	TRBV12-3/TRBV12-4	few	TGTGCCAGCAGTCCTACAGGAAACTATGGCTACACCTTC	CASSPTGNYGYTF
-	15	TRBJ1-2	TRBV24-1	-	TGTGCCACCAGTGAAGGAGACAGCCTTTACTATGGCTACACCTTC	CATSEGDSLYYGYTF
-	15	TRBJ1-1	TRBV10-3	few	TGTGCCATCAGTGAGTCTTACCAGGAGAACACTGAAGCTTTCTTT	CAISESYQENTEAFF
TRBD1	14	TRBJ2-1	TRBV11-2	-	TGTGCCAGCAGCCCGGGACAGGGAGGGTTCGGGCAGTTCTTC	CASSPGQGGFGQFF
TRBD1	17	TRBJ2-3	TRBV30	once	TGTGCCTGGAGTGTACACGGACAGGCCCCAAGCACAGATACGCAGTATTTT	CAWSVHGQAPSTDTQYF
TRBD1	14	TRBJ2-7	TRBV3-1/TRBV3-2	-	TGTGCCAGCAGCCTTGGGACAGTTGGCTACGAGCAGTACTTC	CASSLGTVGYEQYF
-	13	TRBJ2-7	TRBV10-3	-	TGTGCCATCAGTGAGTCGAGGTCCTACGAGCAGTACTTC	CAISESRSYEQYF
TRBD2	15	TRBJ2-2	TRBV7-3	-	TGTGCCAGCAGCTTCGGCGGGGGTGTCCCTGGGGAGCTGTTTTTT	CASSFGGGVPGELFF
TRBD1	14	TRBJ1-2	TRBV7-2	-	TGTGCCAGCAGCCCTAGGACAGGCCCCTATGGCTACACCTTC	CASSPRTGPYGYTF
-	14	TRBJ2-7	TRBV27	-	TGTGCCAGCAGTGAGATAAGCTCGCGCTACGAGCAGTACTTC	CASSEISSRYEQYF
TRBD2	11	TRBJ2-7	TRBV6-2/TRBV6-3	-	TGTGCCAGCAGTACTAGCGGGGTTCAGTACTTC	CASSTSGVQYF
-	15	TRBJ2-7	TRBV6-5	-	TGTGCCAGCACCATAAAGGAGGGGAAAACTCACGAGCAGTACTTC	CASTIKEGKTHEQYF
-	15	TRBJ1-2	TRBV19	-	TGTGCCAGTAGTATAGTCCTGGGGGCAGGCGATGGCTACACCTTC	CASSIVLGAGDGYTF
TRBD1	15	TRBJ1-2	TRBV7-2	-	TGTGCCAGCGGCTTCAGAGGGACAGGGAGCGGAGGCTACACCTTC	CASGFRGTGSGGYTF
-	14	TRBJ2-5	TRBV24-1	-	TGTGCCACCAGTGACCCCCGACAGACAGAGACCCAGTACTTC	CATSDPRQTETQYF
TRBD2	17	TRBJ2-7	TRBV3-1/TRBV3-2	once	TGTGCCAGCAGCCAAGAGTGGATAGCGGGGGGATCTTACGAGCAGTACTTC	CASSQEWIAGGSYEQYF
TRBD1	15	TRBJ1-4	TRBV4-3	-	TGCGCCAGCAGCCAGTTTGGGACAGACGGTGAAAAACTGTTTTTT	CASSQFGTDGEKLFF
-	14	TRBJ1-2	TRBV21-1	many	TGTGCCAGCGGAACTAGGGGGCGCGGGCATGGCTACACCTTC	CASGTRGRGHGYTF
-	17	TRBJ2-2	TRBV21-1	-	TGTGCCAGCAGCAGAAGGGCGGGTCCCGCGAACACCGGGGAGCTGTTTTTT	CASSRRAGPANTGELFF
-	15	TRBJ1-2	TRBV4-2	-	TGTGCCAGCAGCCTAGCCCCACAAGTTAACTATGGCTACACCTTC	CASSLAPQVNYGYTF
TRBD1	15	TRBJ1-2	TRBV3-1/TRBV3-2	-	TGTGCCAGCAGCCACCCGGGACAGTTTAACTATGGCTACACCTTC	CASSHPGQFNYGYTF
TRBD1	17	TRBJ1-6	TRBV5-1	-	TGCGCCAGCAGCTCAAGGACGAGGGACAGGGGTGATTCACCCCTCCACTTT	CASSSRTRDRGDSPLHF
-	11	TRBJ1-2	TRBV19	-	TGTGCCAGTAGTATTTTGGGCGGCTACACCTTC	CASSILGGYTF
-	13	TRBJ1-1	TRBV27	once	TGTGCCAGCAGTTTGGTAGGGGGGGGTGACGCTTTCTTT	CASSLVGGGDAFF
-	14	TRBJ1-1	TRBV27	-	TGTGCCAGCAGTTTTAGGGGTCTGAACACTGAAGCTTTCTTT	CASSFRGLNTEAFF
TRBD1	18	TRBJ1-3	TRBV15	-	TGTGCCACCAGCAGTGGGGGGGACAGGGCCCTACCTGGAAACACCATATATTTT	CATSSGGDRALPGNTIYF
-	14	TRBJ1-2	TRBV6-1	-	TGTGCCAGCAGTGAAAGGGGTCAGAACTATGGCTACACCTTC	CASSERGQNYGYTF
-	15	TRBJ1-1	TRBV6-1	-	TGTGCCAGCAGTGAAGCGCCCAGGGGAGGGACTGAAGCTTTCTTT	CASSEAPRGGTEAFF
TRBD1	18	TRBJ2-6	TRBV24-1	-	TGTGCCACCAGTGATTCACAGGACAGGTCGTCTGGGGCCAACGTCCTGACTTTC	CATSDSQDRSSGANVLTF
-	13	TRBJ1-2	TRBV10-3	-	TGTGCCATCAGTGTGCAGGGGAACTATGGCTACACCTTC	CAISVQGNYGYTF
-	12	TRBJ1-1	TRBV5-6	-	TGTGCCAGCAGCTTGGCGAGGGCTGAAGCTTTCTTT	CASSLARAEAFF
TRBD1	17	TRBJ1-1	TRBV5-6	-	TGTGCCAGCAGTGAGGCGACAGGGAGTTTGTTTAACACTGAAGCTTTCTTT	CASSEATGSLFNTEAFF
-	15	TRBJ1-2	TRBV7-6	-	TGTGCCAGCAGCTTAGGGGCGGGTGAGGGTTATGGCTACACCTTC	CASSLGAGEGYGYTF
-	13	TRBJ2-7	TRBV6-1	-	TGTGCCAGCAGTGAGGGGGCTGTTGACGAGCAGTACTTC	CASSEGAVDEQYF
-	14	TRBJ1-2	TRBV4-1	-	TGCGCCAGCAGCCAAGATCCCCTAGGCTATGGCTACACCTTC	CASSQDPLGYGYTF